This note documents a single TCR beta chain sequence. Trimming took 3 bases from V and 2 from J, leaving 11 bases between them. The germline CDR1 and CDR2 sequences are MDHEN and SYDVKM. The CDR3 covers 14 residues. This specimen belongs to a study of T cell clones after liver transplantation. Data came from immunoSEQ multiplex PCR; TCRdb stores just in-frame clones and leaves some out. The table shows more than 95,000 clones, with roughly 80% occurring only once. The chain recombines TRBV28 with TRBJ2-7; unclear D gene. The clonotype originates from a human donor who received a liver transplant. The sequencing here drew on CD4+ T cells from blood, taken before liver transplant. The CDR3 protein is CASSFYESTYEQYF. Written as DNA, the CDR3 is TGTGCCAGCAGTTTTTACGAATCGACCTACGAGCAGTACTTC.